This T cell receptor (beta chain) was retrieved from a study of T cells expressing NK-cell markers. In the study overall: Each TCR beta repertoire originated in sorted T cells that were CD3+CD56+NKG2C+, CD3+CD56+NKG2C- or CD3+CD56-NKG2C+. Seven sequenced donors out of eight were HCMV-seropositive, one seronegative.

Germline loops: CDR1 GTSNPN, CDR2 SVGIG (reference sequence). There are 15 residues in the CDR3. Note on this clonotype: Its matching antigen is unknown.

As the method of synthesis, 5'RACE template switching with UMIs yielded TCR beta cDNA. With the 5' RACE reads reprocessed, TCRdb shows one record per CDR3 protein and no DNA. The sample holds 550,000 to 600,000 distinct CDR3 sequences. General study results and limits: The leading position in the CD3+CD56-NKG2C+ fraction of several donors also went to these clonotypes.

The sequencing sample was made of blood T cells: a sorted CD56 or NKG2C T cell subset, CD4+ or CD8+ T cells, or bulk PBMC T cells (not recorded which). The receptor was derived from a man in his late teens or twenties in good health. The genes are TRBV30 and TRBJ2-6. CDR3 loop: CAWSVRRPRANVLTF.